This T cell receptor (beta chain) was captured in a study of blood T cell repertoires in COVID-19. Study overall: Samples came from the United States, Italy and Spain, spanning acute and convalescent COVID-19.

Enrolled during active infection, Seattle patients were then followed longitudinally. The CDR3 extends over 13 amino acids. The germline V and J ends were trimmed by 6 bases and 5 bases, with 13 bases remaining between them. CDR1 is LNHDA, CDR2 SQIVND, per germline (reference sequence). This table comes from immunoSEQ multiplex PCR, and its TCRdb copy is limited to in-frame clones, with some not included. The sample lists about 160,000 clones, about 85% occurring once. Sequenced material: peripheral blood. The TCR originated in a woman aged 50 to 60 with COVID-19, enrolled during active disease. The chain links TRBV19 to TRBJ2-5; possibly TRBD1 for D (6 bases). Here the CDR3 reads CASSDQGTETQYF. The CDR3 nucleotides are TGTGCCAGTAGCGACCAGGGGACCGAGACCCAGTACTTC.